This TCR beta chain emerged from a study of cytomegalovirus exposure and HLA in healthy donors. Findings of the study overall: A later analysis showed TCR association rates differing by HLA locus, peaking at DRB1 and lowest at HLA-C.

Only a few counts were recorded for this clone. Antigen: not known. The length of the CDR3 is 17 residues. Germline values: CDR1 SEHNR, CDR2 FQNEAQ (reference sequence). With 3 bases removed from V and 0 bases from J, the gap between germline ends came to 17 bases. Both 60 Vbeta primers and 13 Jbeta primers went into the PCR. TCRdb's copy holds only in-frame clones and misses some; the assay was immunoSEQ multiplex PCR. The sample includes about 190,000 clones, 75% to 85% seen only once; the top ten take roughly 13%. The sequenced sample was PBMCs. The J gene is TRBJ2-5, the V gene TRBV7-9; possibly TRBD2 for D (5 bases). The receptor was isolated from a woman in her 30s in good health and CMV-seropositive. The CDR3 is CASSLGDLDFYQETQYF. CDR3 coding DNA: TGTGCCAGCAGCTTGGGAGATTTGGACTTCTACCAAGAGACCCAGTACTTC.